Listed here is a single T cell receptor (beta chain). Antigen specificity is unknown. Selected positively for CCR7 and CD45RO-negative, naive CD8 cells excluded terminally differentiated effector memory CD45RA+ cells. Measured with immunoSEQ multiplex PCR; TCRdb has only the in-frame clones, and not every one. Found here are millions of clones, approximately 94% of them singletons; the top ten hold 1.1%. This specimen belongs to a study of shared clonotypes between healthy human individuals. General study results and limits: Clonotypes that were shared across a few donors made up 4.5% to 5% of naive CD4 clonotypes.

Germline values: CDR1 WNHNN, CDR2 SYGVQD (reference sequence). Trimming cost V 4 bases and J 0 bases, with 13 bases left between them. CDR3 size: 15 residues. The chain couples TRBV10-1 to TRBJ2-7; D is ambiguous. This receptor was taken from a man aged 18 to 30 in good health. The sample comprised naive CD8+ T cells sorted from blood. CDR3 protein: CASSAGLMTSYEQYF. As DNA, the CDR3 is TGCGCCAGCAGTGCTGGATTAATGACCTCCTACGAGCAGTACTTC.